A selection of T cell receptor beta chains follows, all from one sample in a study of immune evolution from preneoplasia to lung adenocarcinoma. Clones were read by immunoSEQ multiplex PCR, and TCRdb kept only the in-frame ones, dropping some. Seen here are about 9,500 clones, around 90% observed once, and the top ten hold roughly 2.5%. Source material: FFPE invasive lung adenocarcinoma tissue. These receptors were obtained from a person aged 65 to 85 with invasive lung adenocarcinoma. CDR3s include the opening cysteine and the closing phenylalanine or tryptophan.

J gene: TRBJ1-2; V gene: TRBV28; CDR3 protein: CASSLEQGYGYTF
J gene: TRBJ2-5; V gene: TRBV14; CDR3 protein: CASSQDIGLAGAQETQYF
J gene: TRBJ1-2; V gene: TRBV28; CDR3 protein: CASSGFTGSTYYGYTF
J gene: TRBJ2-5; V gene: TRBV29-1; CDR3 protein: CSGHQGQETQYF
J gene: TRBJ2-5; V gene: TRBV6-1; CDR3 protein: CASRGQNQETQYF
J gene: TRBJ1-1; V gene: TRBV28; CDR3 protein: CASRAGGATEAFF
J gene: TRBJ1-3; V gene: TRBV28; CDR3 protein: CASSLRHVSGNTIYF
J gene: TRBJ2-3; V gene: TRBV7-9; CDR3 protein: CASSLTNPDTQYF
J gene: TRBJ1-5; V gene: TRBV30; CDR3 protein: CAWSAPGRWNNQPQHF
J gene: TRBJ1-2; V gene: TRBV11-2; CDR3 protein: CASSQQGKNYGYTF
J gene: TRBJ2-2; V gene: TRBV27; CDR3 protein: CASSSGLGGELFF